The 5 T cell receptor beta chains below come from one sample, sequenced in a study of T cell responses to AZD1222 COVID-19 vaccine. This table comes from immunoSEQ multiplex PCR, and its TCRdb copy is limited to in-frame clones, with some not included. The sample holds 100,000 or so clones; roughly 86% are singletons and the top ten take 4.2%. The sample in question was peripheral blood, obtained on day 0 of MenACWY control vaccination. All receptors come from an adult in good health.

This clone was observed a single time. This chain links TRBV20-1 with TRBJ1-2; D unclear. Germline CDR1 reads DFQATT; CDR2 reads SNEGSKA (reference sequence). This CDR3 region has 12 residues. The V gene lost 3 bases and the J gene lost 2 bases, with 7 bases spanning the gap. The CDR3 sequence: CSASTQNYGYTF. The CDR3 nucleotides read TGCAGTGCTAGTACACAGAACTATGGCTACACCTTC.

The chain joins TRBV11-2 to TRBJ2-7, with D hard to call. Germline CDR1 SGHAT, CDR2 FQNNGV. Trimming left V 3 bases short and J 1 base short, with 13 bases between. The CDR3 has 15 residues. CDR3 sequence (DNA): TGTGCCAGCAGCTTTCTTCGTGGCGGATCCTACGAGCAGTACTTC. Its translation is CASSFLRGGSYEQYF.

The chain couples TRBV29-1 to TRBJ2-1, with TRBD2 matching over 11 bases. V trimming: 0 bases; J trimming: 4 bases; junction bases outside the gene matches: 8. The CDR3 totals 17 residues. In germline, CDR1 is SQVTM, CDR2 ANQGSEA. This chain's CDR3 is CSVEDLGLAGLYNEQFF. CDR3 DNA sequence: TGCAGCGTTGAAGACCTTGGACTAGCGGGCCTTTACAATGAGCAGTTCTTC.

J is TRBJ2-7 and V is TRBV7-2; D gene ambiguous. CDR1 SGHTA and CDR2 FQGNSA come from the germline V gene. The V gene lost 1 base and the J gene lost 6 bases, with 4 bases spanning the gap. The CDR3 has 11 residues. The DNA of the CDR3 is TGTGCCAGCAGCTTAGGGGCCGAGCAGTACTTC. Amino acid sequence: CASSLGAEQYF.

The chain is built from TRBV5-1 and TRBJ2-1; either TRBD1 or TRBD2 may fit D (5 bases each). Germline-derived CDR1 and CDR2 are SGHRS and YFSETQ. The V end was cut by 3 bases, the J end by 8 bases, with 15 bases between. This CDR3 comprises 14 residues. CDR3 bases: TGCGCCAGCAGCTCCGGGACCACAGTGCATGAGCAGTTCTTC. Its protein is CASSSGTTVHEQFF.